This T cell receptor (beta chain) was recorded in a study of early T cells in non-severe SARS-CoV-2 infection. The length of the CDR3 is 12 residues. The V and J ends lost 5 bases and 2 bases respectively, with 6 bases between them. Germline V gives CDR1 MNHEY, CDR2 SVGEGT. Each cDNA molecule carried a unique molecular identifier. From the 5' RACE reads, TCRdb called clonotypes with MiXCR, one entry per CDR3 protein. Seen here are tens of thousands of distinct CDR3 sequences, around 16% observed once, and the top ten hold about 12%. The chain joins TRBV6-2 or TRBV6-3 to TRBJ1-2; tentative D call: TRBD1 (6 bases). The TCR was taken from an adult who was a healthcare worker with PCR-confirmed SARS-CoV-2 infection or an uninfected control (not recorded which). What was sequenced was whole blood. CDR3 sequence (DNA): TGTGCCAGCAGTACAGGGAACTATGGCTACACCTTC. It encodes CASSTGNYGYTF.